This TCR beta chain originates from a study of Ad26.COV2.S vaccination and SARS-CoV-2 variants. Findings of the study overall: Post-vaccination spike-specific CD8+ and CD4+ T cell responses reportedly had substantial breadth.

Treatment here: around 19 received Ad26.COV2.S at low or high dose, single or two shots; 5 received placebo; per-sample allocation not given. Day 63 following the first vaccine or placebo injection was when the samples were taken. Concerning this clone: No antigen is known for it.

Assay: immunoSEQ multiplex PCR; the TCRdb copy retains only in-frame clones and omits some. The repertoire holds roughly 680,000 clones, with about 90% as singletons. The CDR3 has 16 residues. V lost 2 bases to trimming and J lost 3 bases, with 14 bases between them. From germline, CDR1 is SGHRS and CDR2 YFSETQ. V gene TRBV5-1 combines with J gene TRBJ1-4; D is unclear. The TCR sequence derives from a person aged 18-65 years who received the Ad26.COV2.S COVID-19 vaccine or a placebo. Sequencing was performed on peripheral blood, taken in a trial of Ad26.COV2.S vaccine versus placebo. DNA of the CDR3: TGCGCCAGCAGCTTAAGTTATGGTCCGTCTAATGAAAAACTGTTTTTT. Residues: CASSLSYGPSNEKLFF.